The source of this T cell receptor (beta chain) is a study of Ad26.COV2.S vaccination and SARS-CoV-2 variants. Study information: It was the COV1001 Ad26.COV2.S trial arm that included the donor.

Treatment in this sample: 15 to 20 received Ad26.COV2.S at low or high dose, single or two shots; a few received placebo; per-sample allocation not given. Material that was analyzed had been drawn on day 63 after the first vaccine or placebo injection. Aged 18-55 years, donor was enrolled in Boston in about 2020. The method was immunoSEQ multiplex PCR; TCRdb's version includes in-frame clones alone and lacks a portion of them. The table lists roughly 320,000 clones, about 82% of them singletons. This CDR3 comprises 15 residues. V lost 4 bases, J lost 0 bases, and 1 base stayed unmatched. CDR1 is LNHDA, CDR2 SQIVND, per germline (reference sequence).

The sample in question was peripheral blood, obtained in a trial of Ad26.COV2.S vaccine versus placebo. The clonotype was recovered from a person aged 18-65 years who received the Ad26.COV2.S COVID-19 vaccine or a placebo. The V gene is TRBV19, the J gene TRBJ2-2; 8 nucleotides line up with TRBD1. CDR3 residues: CASSTGGANTGELFF. CDR3 nucleotide sequence: TGTGCCAGTAGTACAGGGGGCGCGAACACCGGGGAGCTGTTTTTT.